The 9 T cell receptor beta chains reported below all come from one sample, sequenced in a study of cytomegalovirus exposure and HLA in healthy donors. The PCR made use of 60 Vbeta and 13 Jbeta primers. The method was immunoSEQ multiplex PCR; TCRdb's version includes in-frame clones alone and lacks a portion of them. The repertoire includes more than 150,000 clones, around 81% of them detected once, and 2% to 2.5% sits in the top ten. The sequencing input was PBMCs. All receptors come from a woman between 25 and 40 years old in good health and CMV-seronegative.

The rearrangement links TRBV19 to TRBJ1-2; D might be TRBD1 (5 bases). The CDR3 totals 14 residues. V dropped 1 base and J dropped 2 bases, with 8 bases sitting between them. Germline CDR1 is LNHDA and CDR2 is SQIVND (reference sequence). The CDR3 bases are TGTGCCAGTAGTATAGTAGCAGGGAACTATGGCTACACCTTC. The encoded protein is CASSIVAGNYGYTF.

This clone was found a few times. The V call is TRBV4-3, the J call TRBJ2-7, with 11 bases matching TRBD2. V lost 0 bases, J lost 2 bases, and 3 bases stayed unmatched. Germline CDR1 and CDR2: LGHNA and YSLEER. The CDR3 spans 16 residues. In DNA, the CDR3 is TGCGCCAGCAGCCAAGACCGGGGACTAGCGGCCTACGAGCAGTACTTC. Amino acids: CASSQDRGLAAYEQYF.

The chain employs TRBV9 and TRBJ1-1; no definite D call. The CDR3 totals 16 residues. The ends were cut back, 0 bases at V and 10 bases at J, with 22 bases in the middle. Germline CDR1 reads SGDLS; CDR2 reads YYNGEE. CDR3 amino acids: CASSVGFFETSGGAFF. The CDR3 coding sequence is TGTGCCAGCAGCGTAGGATTTTTTGAGACAAGCGGTGGAGCTTTCTTT.

With respect to this clone: The junction and the germline gene differ at one end; a read error may be behind it. The rearrangement joins TRBV29-1 to TRBJ2-6; TRBD1 is a possible D gene (5 bases). Germline V gives CDR1 SQVTM, CDR2 ANQGSEA. This CDR3 region has 15 residues. The DNA of the CDR3 is TGCAGCGTTGATCTGCTACGGGCTGGGGCCAACGGCCTGACTTTC. This sequence encodes CSVDLLRAGANGLTF.

This clone was observed a single time. The rearrangement uses TRBV18 and TRBJ1-5; possible D gene TRBD1, 6 bases. This CDR3 has 15 amino acids. V was shortened by 4 bases and J by 3 bases, with 13 bases between the two germline ends. Germline CDR1 KGHSH, CDR2 LQKENI. CDR3: CASSRRNRDNQPQHF. The CDR3 nucleotides are TGTGCCAGCTCACGAAGAAACAGGGACAATCAGCCCCAGCATTTT.

The chain has TRBV2 and TRBJ1-3; 10 bases map to TRBD1. The CDR3 sequence is 17 residues long. The junction had 6 bases not matched to a gene; V was cut back by 4 bases and J by 0 bases. Germline CDR1 SNHLY, CDR2 FYNNEI. The DNA of the CDR3 is TGTGCCAGCAGTGTCTTCCGGGACAGGGGCTCTGGAAACACCATATATTTT. This gives the protein CASSVFRDRGSGNTIYF.

The chain carries TRBV19 and TRBJ2-7; the match to TRBD1 covers 7 bases. CDR3 length: 14 amino acids. The J segment lost 3 bases and the V segment lost 5 bases, leaving 7 bases of the junction unmatched. Germline V gene data show CDR1 as LNHDA and CDR2 as SQIVND (reference sequence). Written as DNA, the CDR3 is TGTGCCAGTAGTTCCGACAGGGACCACTACGAGCAGTACTTC. Translated, it gives CASSSDRDHYEQYF.

V and J are TRBV4-2 and TRBJ2-7; D ambiguous. Germline V gene lookup returns CDR1 LGHNA and CDR2 YNFKEQ. Deletions cut 0 bases from V and 3 bases from J, with 3 bases between. CDR3 length equals 12 residues. The DNA of the CDR3 is TGTGCCAGCAGCCAAGATCTCTACGAGCAGTACTTC. Translation: CASSQDLYEQYF.

About this clone: Other DNA sequences in the sample encode the same CDR3. CDR3 region: CASSSGQGSYEQYF. The DNA for the CDR3 is TGTGCCAGCAGTTCCGGACAGGGATCCTACGAGCAGTACTTC. This rearrangement joins TRBV6-1 to TRBJ2-7, with 8 positions matching TRBD1. Germline V gene lookup returns CDR1 MNHNS and CDR2 SASEGT. V was clipped by 5 bases and J by 1 base; unmatched bases: 4. CDR3 length: 14 amino acids.